This TCR beta chain was recovered during a study of blood T cell repertoires in COVID-19. Measured with immunoSEQ multiplex PCR; TCRdb has only the in-frame clones, and not every one. The table includes about 180,000 clones, around 88% detected once. There are 11 residues in the CDR3. V dropped 10 bases and J dropped 2 bases, with 8 bases sitting between them. The germline CDR1 and CDR2 sequences are SNHLY and FYNNEI. J is TRBJ1-2 and V is TRBV2, with D unresolved. The TCR sequence derives from a young woman with acute or convalescent COVID-19. Sequencing input: peripheral blood. The CDR3, as DNA: TGTGCCACCACAGCCAACTATGGCTACACCTTC. Translated, it gives CATTANYGYTF.